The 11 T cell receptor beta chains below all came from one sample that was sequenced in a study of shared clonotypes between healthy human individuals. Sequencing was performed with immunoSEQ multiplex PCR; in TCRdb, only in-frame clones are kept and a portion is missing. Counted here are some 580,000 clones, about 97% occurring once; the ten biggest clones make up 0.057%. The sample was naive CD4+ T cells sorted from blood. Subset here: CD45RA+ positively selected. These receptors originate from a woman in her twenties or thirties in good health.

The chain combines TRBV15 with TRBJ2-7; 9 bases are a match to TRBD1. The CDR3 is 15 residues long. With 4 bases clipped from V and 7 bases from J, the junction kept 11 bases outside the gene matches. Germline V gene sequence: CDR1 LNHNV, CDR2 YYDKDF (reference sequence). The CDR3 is CATSTPGQGTREQYF. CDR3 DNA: TGTGCCACCAGCACACCGGGACAGGGTACTAGGGAGCAGTACTTC.

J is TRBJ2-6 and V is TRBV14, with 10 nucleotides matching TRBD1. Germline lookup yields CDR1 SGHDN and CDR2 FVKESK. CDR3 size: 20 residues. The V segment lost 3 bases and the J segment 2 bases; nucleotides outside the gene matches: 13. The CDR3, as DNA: TGTGCCAGCAGCCACGCCACCACCGGGACAGGGGTCGCTGGGGCCAACGTCCTGACTTTC. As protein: CASSHATTGTGVAGANVLTF.

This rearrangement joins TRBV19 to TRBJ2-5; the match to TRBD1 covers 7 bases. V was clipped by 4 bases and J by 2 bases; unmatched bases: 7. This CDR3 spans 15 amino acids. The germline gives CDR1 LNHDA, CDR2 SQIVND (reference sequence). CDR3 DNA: TGTGCCAGTAGTACGATTGAGGGGGCACAAGAGACCCAGTACTTC. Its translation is CASSTIEGAQETQYF.

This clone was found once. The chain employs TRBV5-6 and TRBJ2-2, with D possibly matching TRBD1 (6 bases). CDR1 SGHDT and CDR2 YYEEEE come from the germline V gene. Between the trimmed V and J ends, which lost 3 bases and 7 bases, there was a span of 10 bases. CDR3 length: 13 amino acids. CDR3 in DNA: TGTGCCAGCAGCTCACCAGGGGTCGGGGAGCTGTTTTTT. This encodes CASSSPGVGELFF.

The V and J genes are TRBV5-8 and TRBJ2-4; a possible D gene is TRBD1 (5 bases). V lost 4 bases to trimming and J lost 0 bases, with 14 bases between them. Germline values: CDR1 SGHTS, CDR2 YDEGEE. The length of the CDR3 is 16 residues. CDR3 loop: CASSPGHSLAKNIQYF. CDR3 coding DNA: TGTGCCAGCAGCCCTGGACACTCGCTAGCCAAAAACATTCAGTACTTC. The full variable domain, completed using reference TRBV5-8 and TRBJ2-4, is EAGVTQSPTHLIKTRGQQATLRCSPISGHTSVYWYQQALGLGLQFLLWYDEGEERNRGNFPPRFSGRQFPNYSSELNVNALELEDSALYLCASSPGHSLAKNIQYFGAGTRLSVL.

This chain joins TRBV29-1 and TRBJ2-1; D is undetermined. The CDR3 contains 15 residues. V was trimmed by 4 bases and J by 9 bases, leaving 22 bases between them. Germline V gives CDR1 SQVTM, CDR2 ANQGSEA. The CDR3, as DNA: TGCAGCGTTGCTAGGCCTACCTTACCCGCCGGTGAGCAGTTCTTC. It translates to CSVARPTLPAGEQFF.

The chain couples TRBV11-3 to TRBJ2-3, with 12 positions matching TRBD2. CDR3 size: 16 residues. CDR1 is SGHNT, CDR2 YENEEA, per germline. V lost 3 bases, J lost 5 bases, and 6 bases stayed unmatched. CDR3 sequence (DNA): TGTGCCAGCAGCTTGCTAGCGGGAGGGCCCGGAGATACGCAGTATTTT. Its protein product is CASSLLAGGPGDTQYF.

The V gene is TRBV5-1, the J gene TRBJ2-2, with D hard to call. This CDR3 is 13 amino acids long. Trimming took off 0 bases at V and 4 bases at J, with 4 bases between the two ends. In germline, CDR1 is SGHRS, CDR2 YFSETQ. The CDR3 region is CASSLGFTGELFF. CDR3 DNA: TGCGCCAGCAGCTTGGGCTTCACCGGGGAGCTGTTTTTT.

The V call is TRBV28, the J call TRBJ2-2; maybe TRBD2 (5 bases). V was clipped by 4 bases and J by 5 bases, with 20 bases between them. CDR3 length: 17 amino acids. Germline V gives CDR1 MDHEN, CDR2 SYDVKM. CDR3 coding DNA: TGTGCCAGCAGTTGCCCTTATGAGCGGACTTGTACCGGGGAGCTGTTTTTT. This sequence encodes CASSCPYERTCTGELFF.

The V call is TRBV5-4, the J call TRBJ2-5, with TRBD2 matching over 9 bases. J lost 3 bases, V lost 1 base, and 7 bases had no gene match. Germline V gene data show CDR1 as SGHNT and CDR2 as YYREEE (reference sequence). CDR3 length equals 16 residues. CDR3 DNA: TGTGCCAGCAGCTTGAGATTGACTAGCGGCAAAGAGACCCAGTACTTC. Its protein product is CASSLRLTSGKETQYF.

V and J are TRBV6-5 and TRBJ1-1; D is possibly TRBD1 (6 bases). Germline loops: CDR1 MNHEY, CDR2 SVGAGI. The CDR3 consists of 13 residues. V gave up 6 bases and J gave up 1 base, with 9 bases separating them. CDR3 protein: CASSPRGNTEAFF. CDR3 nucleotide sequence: TGTGCCAGCAGCCCCAGGGGGAACACTGAAGCTTTCTTT.